The 21 T cell receptor beta chains below were found in one sample sequenced in a study of regulatory T cells in long-lasting Graves disease. With iRepertoire HTBI primers and Arm-PCR of CDR3 regions, TCR beta libraries were built. TCRdb reprocessed the multiplex PCR reads via MiXCR and lists one record per CDR3 protein. The sample lists around 400,000 distinct CDR3 sequences, approximately 23% occurring once. Time point meaning: persistent/refractory GD, antithyroid drugs over 5 years with positive TRAb. After RNA was extracted from PBMCs, the TCR library was made from it. The material was peripheral blood mononuclear cells (PBMCs), obtained when the disease was refractory, from a patient treated with antithyroid drugs. Receptors originate from a woman aged 40 to 50 with Graves disease.

In its sample, this clonotype was seen a few times. This rearrangement joins TRBV5-5 to TRBJ1-2; D might be TRBD1 (5 bases). The CDR3 consists of 16 residues. Per germline, CDR1 SGHKS and CDR2 YYEKEE (reference sequence). The V and J ends lost 4 bases and 4 bases respectively, with 20 bases between them. The CDR3 sequence is CASSPTRGGASYGYTF. The CDR3 nucleotides read TGTGCCAGCAGCCCGACACGCGGGGGAGCTAGCTATGGCTACACCTTC.

Remarks on this clonotype: The junction departs from germline at one end; a sequencing error may be responsible. This chain connects TRBV19 to TRBJ2-7; D ambiguous. CDR1 is LNHDA, CDR2 SQIVND, per germline (reference sequence). The CDR3 totals 14 residues. CDR3 in amino acids: CASSIVAVSYEQCF. CDR3 in DNA: TGTGCCAGTAGTATCGTGGCAGTCTCCTACGAGCAGTGCTTC. Full variable domain (remainder filled in from reference TRBV19 and TRBJ2-7): DGGITQSPKYLFRKEGQNVTLSCEQNLNHDAMYWYRQDPGQGLRLIYYSQIVNDFQKGDIAEGYSVSREKKESFPLTVTSAQKNPTAFYLCASSIVAVSYEQCFGPGTRLTVT.

This clonotype occurred a few times. The chain carries TRBV28 and TRBJ2-3, with TRBD2 matching over 9 bases. The CDR3 loop spans 15 amino acids. The J segment lost 3 bases and the V segment lost 8 bases, leaving 9 bases of the junction unmatched. Germline values: CDR1 MDHEN, CDR2 SYDVKM. The CDR3 here is CASSRPAGGTDTQYF. CDR3 sequence (DNA): TGTGCCAGCTCTCGTCCAGCGGGAGGAACAGATACGCAGTATTTT.

Comments on this clonotype: A read error may be the cause here, since a much bigger clone is one base away. The chain uses TRBV7-8 and TRBJ2-7; D is ambiguous. Per the germline V gene, CDR1 is SGHVS and CDR2 is FQNEAQ. The CDR3 is 12 amino acids. The CDR3, as DNA: TGTTCCAGCAGCTTATTGTCCGGCGAGCAGTACTTC. Translating gives CSSSLLSGEQYF.

This clonotype was observed many times. The chain has TRBV7-2 and TRBJ2-7; 10 positions agree with TRBD2. Losses at the gene ends were 5 bases for V and 7 bases for J; bases not matched to a gene: 8. Germline V lookup: CDR1 SGHTA, CDR2 FQGNSA. This CDR3 spans 14 amino acids. The CDR3 here is CASSVLAGTREQYF. As DNA, the CDR3 is TGTGCCAGCAGCGTACTAGCGGGGACTCGGGAGCAGTACTTC.

This clonotype has at least ten counts. The V call is TRBV15, the J call TRBJ1-4; D unclear. This CDR3 contains 16 residues. From germline, CDR1 is LNHNV and CDR2 YYDKDF (reference sequence). Trimming took 1 base from V and 8 from J, leaving 17 bases between them. CDR3 DNA: TGTGCCACCAGCAGAGTTAGCCCGTCCGTCGGGGAAAAACTGTTTTTT. This translates into CATSRVSPSVGEKLFF. The whole variable domain, filled in from reference TRBV15 and TRBJ1-4, reads DAMVIQNPRYQVTQFGKPVTLSCSQTLNHNVMYWYQQKSSQAPKLLFHYYDKDFNNEADTPDNFQSRRPNTSFCFLDIRSPGLGDTAMYLCATSRVSPSVGEKLFFGSGTQLSVL.

There are many counts of this clonotype. CDR3 coding DNA: TGTGCCAGCAGTCTTAGCGGGGGGACCTCCTACGAGCAGTACTTC. This codes for CASSLSGGTSYEQYF. V and J are TRBV12-3 or TRBV12-4 and TRBJ2-7, with 10 bases lining up with TRBD2. This CDR3 comprises 15 residues. V was clipped by 5 bases and J by 0 bases; unmatched bases: 4.

This clonotype was observed a handful of times. The V gene is TRBV2, the J gene TRBJ1-6; no clear D gene. V was pared by 6 bases and J by 7 bases, with 16 bases between. Looked up from germline, CDR1 is SNHLY and CDR2 is FYNNEI. This CDR3 is 15 amino acids long. The CDR3: CASRHSGPGNSPLHF. In DNA, the CDR3 is TGTGCCAGCAGACATTCGGGCCCCGGGAATTCACCCCTCCACTTT. Using reference TRBV2 and TRBJ1-6 for the parts outside the CDR3, the full variable domain is EPEVTQTPSHQVTQMGQEVILRCVPISNHLYFYWYRQILGQKVEFLVSFYNNEISEKSEIFDDQFSVERPDGSNFTLKIRSTKLEDSAMYFCASRHSGPGNSPLHFGNGTRLTVT.

Points on this clonotype: A read error is possible here, since a much larger clone lies one base away. Likely a read error: the CDR3 ends without its conserved phenylalanine or tryptophan. The V and J genes are TRBV24-1 and TRBJ2-5; D uncertain. Deletions cut 5 bases from V and 1 base from J, with 7 bases between. Germline CDR1 is KGHDR and CDR2 is SFDVKD. The CDR3 contains 13 residues. The CDR3 DNA follows: TGTGCCACCAGTGCCTGGCGCCAAGAGACCCAGTACTCC. Its protein product is CATSAWRQETQYS.

This clonotype was detected ten times or more. This chain links TRBV27 with TRBJ1-5; TRBD1 agrees at 8 bases. The CDR3 spans 14 residues. V lost 5 bases and J lost 5; bases outside the gene matches: 5. From germline, CDR1 is MNHEY and CDR2 SMNVEV (reference sequence). The CDR3 DNA is TGTGCCAGCAGTCCGGACAGGGATTATCAGCCCCAGCATTTT. Encoded protein: CASSPDRDYQPQHF.

This clonotype was seen at least ten times. The chain uses TRBV28 and TRBJ2-7; D might be TRBD2 (6 bases). Trimming removed 7 bases at V and 4 bases at J, with 17 bases between. This CDR3 has 14 residues. The germline CDR1 and CDR2 sequences are MDHEN and SYDVKM. The CDR3 nucleotides read TGTGCCAGCACTACGGCAGGAGGGCTTTACGAGCAGTACTTC. Translation: CASTTAGGLYEQYF.

The table lists this clonotype with many counts. This chain uses TRBV28 with TRBJ2-1; the match to TRBD2 covers 14 bases. The junction had 7 bases not matched to a gene; V was cut back by 3 bases and J by 9 bases. The CDR3 has 16 amino acids. CDR1 is MDHEN, CDR2 SYDVKM, per germline. This CDR3 reads CASSFLRGLAGAEQFF. Here the CDR3 DNA reads TGTGCCAGCAGTTTCTTAAGGGGACTAGCGGGAGCTGAGCAGTTCTTC.

This clonotype turned up a few times. The genes are TRBV28 and TRBJ2-6, with D unresolved. The germline V gene has CDR1 MDHEN and CDR2 SYDVKM. This CDR3 region has 19 residues. V was trimmed by 4 bases and J by 0 bases, leaving 19 bases between them. This chain's CDR3 is CASSSPLTAYYSGANVLTF. The CDR3 nucleotides read TGTGCCAGCAGTTCACCACTTACAGCCTACTACTCTGGGGCCAACGTCCTGACTTTC.

This clonotype was seen ten or more times. This chain connects TRBV12-3 or TRBV12-4 to TRBJ1-1; D gene unclear. The CDR3 spans 14 residues. Deletions cut 3 bases from V and 4 bases from J, with 12 bases between. The CDR3 DNA reads as TGTGCCAGCAGTTTTAGCGGGTCGGTCACTGAAGCTTTCTTT. As protein: CASSFSGSVTEAFF.

In this sample, this clonotype turned up many times. V is TRBV7-3 and J is TRBJ1-3; D not resolved. This CDR3 has 13 residues. Germline V lookup: CDR1 SGHTA, CDR2 FQGTGA. V shed 2 bases and J shed 4 bases, with 6 bases lying between them. CDR3 in amino acids: CASSLASGNTIYF. CDR3 in DNA: TGTGCCAGCAGCTTAGCGTCCGGAAACACCATATATTTT.

The V and J genes are TRBV5-1 and TRBJ1-1, with D perhaps TRBD1 (5 bases). Trimming shortened V by 10 bases and J by 1 base, and 8 bases separated the two germline ends. The germline V gene encodes CDR1 SGHRS and CDR2 YFSETQ. The CDR3 has 11 residues. CDR3 protein: CADSTNTEAFF. The CDR3 DNA reads TGCGCCGACAGTACGAACACTGAAGCTTTCTTT.

The genes are TRBV15 and TRBJ1-6; D is perhaps TRBD1 (6 bases). Germline values: CDR1 LNHNV, CDR2 YYDKDF (reference sequence). CDR3 length: 16 amino acids. V was trimmed by 0 bases and J by 7 bases, leaving 13 bases between them. The CDR3, as DNA: TGTGCCACCAGCAGAGAATTGGGGGGGCTGAATTCACCCCTCCACTTT. Protein: CATSRELGGLNSPLHF.

The chain carries TRBV7-9 and TRBJ2-4; 8 bases match TRBD1. The CDR3 has 16 amino acids. J was trimmed by 2 bases and V by 2 bases; bases with no gene match: 5. Germline lookup yields CDR1 SEHNR and CDR2 FQNEAQ (reference sequence). The CDR3, as DNA: TGTGCCAGCAGCTTACAGGGGGCTGCGACCAAAAACATTCAGTACTTC. Residues: CASSLQGAATKNIQYF. Full variable domain (missing parts from reference TRBV7-9 and TRBJ2-4): DTGVSQNPRHKITKRGQNVTFRCDPISEHNRLYWYRQTLGQGPEFLTYFQNEAQLEKSRLLSDRFSAERPKGSFSTLEIQRTEQGDSAMYLCASSLQGAATKNIQYFGAGTRLSVL.

In this sample, this clonotype turned up many times. The genes are TRBV29-1 and TRBJ2-7; a possible D gene is TRBD1 (6 bases). CDR1 and CDR2 (germline): SQVTM, ANQGSEA. Trimming took off 4 bases at V and 6 bases at J, with 16 bases between the two ends. The length of the CDR3 is 13 residues. The CDR3 loop reads CSVVVGAHFEQYF. As DNA, the CDR3 is TGCAGCGTTGTGGTGGGGGCACACTTCGAGCAGTACTTC.

The chain carries TRBV4-1 and TRBJ2-2, with a tentative D call TRBD1 (6 bases). Germline values: CDR1 MGHRA, CDR2 YSYEKL. Between the trimmed V and J ends, which lost 3 bases and 4 bases, there was a span of 15 bases. There are 16 residues in the CDR3. The CDR3 sequence is CASSQLGGIGTGELFF. As DNA, the CDR3 is TGCGCCAGCAGCCAGCTAGGGGGAATCGGCACCGGGGAGCTGTTTTTT.

The chain joins TRBV29-1 to TRBJ2-5; TRBD2 agrees at 7 bases. Germline V lookup: CDR1 SQVTM, CDR2 ANQGSEA. V trimming: 0 bases; J trimming: 7 bases; junction bases outside the gene matches: 17. The CDR3 contains 17 residues. CDR3 nucleotides: TGCAGCGTTGAAGATCCGTGGGAGGGCCATCTAGTAGGGACCCAGTACTTC. Residues: CSVEDPWEGHLVGTQYF.